A selection of T cell receptor beta chains follows, all from one sample in a study of cytomegalovirus exposure and HLA in healthy donors. TCRdb's table, derived via immunoSEQ multiplex PCR, lists solely in-frame clones and lacks some. The table records approximately 58,000 clones, about 93% of them present only once. The source material was PBMCs. Source of these receptors: a man younger than 30 in good health and CMV-seronegative. Both conserved end residues are part of each CDR3. Fields, in order: V gene, CDR3 protein.

TRBV6-5 | CASSHRDYNEQFF
TRBV7-8 | CASSLGLAGGLGEQYF
TRBV25-1 | CASTDSSSTDTQYF
TRBV18 | CASSADRGQPQHF
TRBV5-4 | CASSLEGVQDTQYF
TRBV29-1 | CSVEIAGGQETQYF
TRBV18 | CASSPGLAGITGELFF
TRBV28 | CASSGPGQNTEAFF
TRBV9 | CASSPKTSGTDTQYF
TRBV5-6 | CASSPGLAAETQYF
TRBV27 | CASSRIYTSGSETQYF
TRBV4-1 | CASSAGLAGVSDTQYF
TRBV19 | CASSMNGGKQETQYF